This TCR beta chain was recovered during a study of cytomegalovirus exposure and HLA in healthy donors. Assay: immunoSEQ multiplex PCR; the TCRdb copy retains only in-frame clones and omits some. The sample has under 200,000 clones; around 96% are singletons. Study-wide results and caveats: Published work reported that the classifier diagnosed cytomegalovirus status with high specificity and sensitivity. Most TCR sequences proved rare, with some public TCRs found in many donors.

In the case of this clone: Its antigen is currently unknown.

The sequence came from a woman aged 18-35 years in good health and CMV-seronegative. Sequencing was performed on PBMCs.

CDR3: CASSFDREAYEQYF. Written as DNA, the CDR3 is TGCGCCAGCAGCTTCGACAGGGAGGCCTACGAGCAGTACTTC. This chain joins TRBV5-1 and TRBJ2-7, with D possibly being TRBD1 (7 bases). The CDR3 has 14 residues. The germline gives CDR1 SGHRS, CDR2 YFSETQ. The V end was cut by 2 bases, the J end by 2 bases, with 11 bases between.